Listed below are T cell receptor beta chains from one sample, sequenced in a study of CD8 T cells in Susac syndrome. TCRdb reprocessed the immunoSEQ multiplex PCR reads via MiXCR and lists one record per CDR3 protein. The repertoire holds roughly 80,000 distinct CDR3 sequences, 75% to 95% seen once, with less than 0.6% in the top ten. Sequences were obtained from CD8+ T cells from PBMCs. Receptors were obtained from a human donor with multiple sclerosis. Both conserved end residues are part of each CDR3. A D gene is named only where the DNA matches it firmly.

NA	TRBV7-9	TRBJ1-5	CASSPGRNQPQHF	TGTGCCAGCAGCCCCGGACGCAATCAGCCCCAGCATTTT
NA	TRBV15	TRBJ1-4	CATSPLKGDGEKLFF	TGTGCCACCAGCCCCCTAAAAGGGGATGGTGAAAAACTGTTTTTT
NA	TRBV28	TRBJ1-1	CASSFGAIAAFF	TGTGCCAGCAGTTTTGGTGCAATAGCGGCTTTCTTT
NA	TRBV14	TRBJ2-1	CASSQDWQGPVVDNEQFF	TGTGCCAGCAGCCAAGATTGGCAGGGCCCAGTGGTCGACAATGAGCAGTTCTTC
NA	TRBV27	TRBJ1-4	CASSSAREEEKLFF	TGTGCCAGCAGCTCCGCCCGGGAAGAGGAAAAACTGTTTTTT
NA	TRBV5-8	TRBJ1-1	CASSLVRGSTEAFF	TGTGCCAGCAGCTTGGTCCGCGGAAGCACTGAAGCTTTCTTT
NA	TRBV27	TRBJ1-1	CATRISYGGHTEAFF	TGTGCCACCCGCATATCGTACGGGGGGCACACTGAAGCTTTCTTT
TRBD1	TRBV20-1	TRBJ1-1	CSATHPGTENTEAFF	TGCAGTGCTACCCACCCCGGGACAGAGAACACTGAAGCTTTCTTT
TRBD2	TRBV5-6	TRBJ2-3	CASSLRLAGTDTQYF	TGTGCCAGCAGCTTGAGGCTAGCGGGGACAGATACGCAGTATTTT
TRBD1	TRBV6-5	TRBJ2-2	CASSYGQGYTGELFF	TGTGCCAGCAGTTACGGACAGGGGTACACCGGGGAGCTGTTTTTT